This T cell receptor beta chain derives from a study of blood T cells in healthy people across ages. This clonotype came up a few times. Its target is unknown. A second 7 to 11 cycle PCR used barcoded and J-beta primers. With 12 random nucleotides, a template-switch adaptor tagged each individual cDNA molecule. TCRdb re-analysed the 5' RACE reads in MiXCR, keeping a single row per CDR3 protein. The data show around 1,800,000 distinct CDR3 sequences, about 39% seen once. The CDR3 spans 16 residues. V was cut by 3 bases and J by 4 bases, with 17 bases left in between. Germline V lookup: CDR1 SGHKS, CDR2 YYEKEE (reference sequence). Broader study findings: Comparison with aged donors showed that long-lived donors had more naive CD4+ cells and higher diversity. The fall in TCR beta diversity per million T cells was roughly linear with age.

Total RNA was extracted at no less than 5 micrograms per sample. The sequenced sample consisted of blood. The chain is built from TRBV5-5 and TRBJ2-1; D may correspond to TRBD1 or TRBD2 (5 bases each). This sequence originates from a human donor in good health. The CDR3 region has the DNA TGTGCCAGCAGCTCCTACGTGATGGGGGATTACAATGAGCAGTTCTTC. Translated: CASSSYVMGDYNEQFF.